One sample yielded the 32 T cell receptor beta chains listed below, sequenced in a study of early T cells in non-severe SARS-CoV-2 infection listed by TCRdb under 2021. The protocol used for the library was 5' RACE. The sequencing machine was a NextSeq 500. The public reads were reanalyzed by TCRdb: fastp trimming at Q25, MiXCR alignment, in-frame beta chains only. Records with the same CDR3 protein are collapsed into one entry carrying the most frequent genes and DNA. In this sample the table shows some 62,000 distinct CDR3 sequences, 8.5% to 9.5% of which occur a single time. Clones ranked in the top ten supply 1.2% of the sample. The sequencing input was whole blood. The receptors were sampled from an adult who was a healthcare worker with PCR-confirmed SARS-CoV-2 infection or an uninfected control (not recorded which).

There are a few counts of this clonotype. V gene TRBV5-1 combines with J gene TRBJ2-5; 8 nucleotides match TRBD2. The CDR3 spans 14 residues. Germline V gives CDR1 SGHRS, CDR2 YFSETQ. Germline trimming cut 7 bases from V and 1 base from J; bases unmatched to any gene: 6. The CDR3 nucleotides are TGCGCCAGCGAACGGGGGGGCGGCCAAGAGACCCAGTACTTC. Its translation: CASERGGGQETQYF.

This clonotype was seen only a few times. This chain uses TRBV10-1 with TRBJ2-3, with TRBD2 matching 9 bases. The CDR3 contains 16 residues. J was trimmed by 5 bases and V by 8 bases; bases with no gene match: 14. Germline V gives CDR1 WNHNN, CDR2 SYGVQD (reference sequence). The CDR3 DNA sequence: TGCGCCAGCGGGCTAGCGGGGCCTGGCGGTAAAGATACGCAGTATTTT. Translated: CASGLAGPGGKDTQYF.

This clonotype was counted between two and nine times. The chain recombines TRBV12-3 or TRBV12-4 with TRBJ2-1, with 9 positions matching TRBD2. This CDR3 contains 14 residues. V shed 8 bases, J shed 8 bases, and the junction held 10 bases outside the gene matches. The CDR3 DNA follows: TGTGCCAGCTTGCGGGGGGGCCACCCCCATGAGCAGTTCTTC. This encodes CASLRGGHPHEQFF.

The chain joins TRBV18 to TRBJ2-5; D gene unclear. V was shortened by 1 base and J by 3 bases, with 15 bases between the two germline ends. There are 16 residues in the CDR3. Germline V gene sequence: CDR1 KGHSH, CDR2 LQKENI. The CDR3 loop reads CASSPRRGSVEETQYF. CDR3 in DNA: TGTGCCAGCTCACCACGTCGTGGGTCTGTCGAAGAGACCCAGTACTTC. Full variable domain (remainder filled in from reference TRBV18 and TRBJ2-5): NAGVMQNPRHLVRRRGQEARLRCSPMKGHSHVYWYRQLPEEGLKFMVYLQKENIIDESGMPKERFSAEFPKEGPSILRIQQVVRGDSAAYFCASSPRRGSVEETQYFGPGTRLLVL.

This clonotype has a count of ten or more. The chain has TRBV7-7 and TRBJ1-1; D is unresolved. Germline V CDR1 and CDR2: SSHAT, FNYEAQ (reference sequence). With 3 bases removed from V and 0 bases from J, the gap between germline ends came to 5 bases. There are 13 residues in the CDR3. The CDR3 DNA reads TGTGCCAGCAGCTTCACCGTGAACACTGAAGCTTTCTTT. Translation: CASSFTVNTEAFF.

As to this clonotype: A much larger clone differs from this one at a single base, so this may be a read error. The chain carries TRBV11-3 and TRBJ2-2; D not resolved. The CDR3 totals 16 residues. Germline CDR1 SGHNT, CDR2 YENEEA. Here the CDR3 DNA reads TGTACCAGCAGCTTAGGATCCTTATTGAACACCGGGGAGCTGTTTTTT. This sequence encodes CTSSLGSLLNTGELFF.

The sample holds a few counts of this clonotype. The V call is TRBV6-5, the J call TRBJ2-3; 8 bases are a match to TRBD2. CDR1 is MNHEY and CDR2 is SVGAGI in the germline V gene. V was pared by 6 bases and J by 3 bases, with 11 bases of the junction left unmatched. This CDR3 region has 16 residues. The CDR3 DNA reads TGTGCCAGCAGAATGGGCGGGGGGCCTAAGACAGATACGCAGTATTTT. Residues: CASRMGGGPKTDTQYF.

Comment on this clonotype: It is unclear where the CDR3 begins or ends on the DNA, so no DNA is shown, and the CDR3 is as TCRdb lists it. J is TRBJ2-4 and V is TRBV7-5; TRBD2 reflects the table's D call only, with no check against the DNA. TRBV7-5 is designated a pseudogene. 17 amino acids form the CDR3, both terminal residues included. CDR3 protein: CISVPGPGLATENIQYF.

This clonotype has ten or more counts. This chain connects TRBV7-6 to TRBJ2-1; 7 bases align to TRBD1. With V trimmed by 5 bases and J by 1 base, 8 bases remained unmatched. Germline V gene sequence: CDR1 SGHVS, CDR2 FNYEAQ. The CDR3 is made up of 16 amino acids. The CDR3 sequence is CASSPNRGGSYNEQFF. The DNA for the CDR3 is TGTGCCAGCAGCCCCAACAGGGGCGGGTCCTACAATGAGCAGTTCTTC.

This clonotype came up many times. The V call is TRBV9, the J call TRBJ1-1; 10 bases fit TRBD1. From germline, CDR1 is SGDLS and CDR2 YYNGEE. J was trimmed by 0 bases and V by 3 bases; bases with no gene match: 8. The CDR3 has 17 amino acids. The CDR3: CASSARTGGLMNTEAFF. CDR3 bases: TGTGCCAGCAGCGCACGGACAGGGGGTCTAATGAACACTGAAGCTTTCTTT.

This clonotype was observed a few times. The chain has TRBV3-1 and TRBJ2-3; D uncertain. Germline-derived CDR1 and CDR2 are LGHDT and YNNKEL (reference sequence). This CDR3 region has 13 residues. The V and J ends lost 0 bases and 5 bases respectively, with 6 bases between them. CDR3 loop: CASSQDLRDTQYF. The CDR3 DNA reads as TGTGCCAGCAGCCAAGACTTGCGAGATACGCAGTATTTT.

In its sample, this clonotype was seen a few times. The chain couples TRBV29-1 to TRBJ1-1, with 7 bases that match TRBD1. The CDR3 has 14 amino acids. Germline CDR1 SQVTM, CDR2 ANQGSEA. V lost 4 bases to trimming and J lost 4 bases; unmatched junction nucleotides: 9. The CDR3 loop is CSVVKLTGATEAFF. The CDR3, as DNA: TGCAGCGTTGTAAAGCTCACAGGGGCCACTGAAGCTTTCTTT.

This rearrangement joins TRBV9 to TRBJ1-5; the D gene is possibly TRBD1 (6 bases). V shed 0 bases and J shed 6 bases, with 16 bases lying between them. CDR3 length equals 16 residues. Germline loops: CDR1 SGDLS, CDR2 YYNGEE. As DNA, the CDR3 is TGTGCCAGCAGCGTAGGAGTTGGGGGGCAGAGTCAGCCCCAGCATTTT. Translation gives CASSVGVGGQSQPQHF.

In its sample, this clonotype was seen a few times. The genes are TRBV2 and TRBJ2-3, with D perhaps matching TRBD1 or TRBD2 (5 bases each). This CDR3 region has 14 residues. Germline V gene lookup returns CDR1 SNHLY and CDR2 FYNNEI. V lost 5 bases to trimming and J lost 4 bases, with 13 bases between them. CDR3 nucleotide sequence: TGTGCCAGCAGTCAAAACGGGACGCCAGATACGCAGTATTTT. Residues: CASSQNGTPDTQYF.

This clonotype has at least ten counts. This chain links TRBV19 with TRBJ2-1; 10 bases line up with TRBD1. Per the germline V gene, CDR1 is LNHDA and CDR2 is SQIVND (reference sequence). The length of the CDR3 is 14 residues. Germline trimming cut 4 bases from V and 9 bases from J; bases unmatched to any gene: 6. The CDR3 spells CASSTDRGRGEQFF. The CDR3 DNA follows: TGTGCCAGTAGTACCGACAGGGGGCGAGGTGAGCAGTTCTTC.

This CDR3 is CASSESMWETQYF. CDR3 DNA sequence: TGCGCCAGCAGTGAGTCGATGTGGGAGACCCAGTACTTC. This chain links TRBV10-1 with TRBJ2-5, with D unresolved. Germline CDR1 reads WNHNN; CDR2 reads SYGVQD (reference sequence). The germline V and J ends were trimmed by 0 bases and 5 bases, with 7 bases remaining between them. The CDR3 is 13 amino acids.

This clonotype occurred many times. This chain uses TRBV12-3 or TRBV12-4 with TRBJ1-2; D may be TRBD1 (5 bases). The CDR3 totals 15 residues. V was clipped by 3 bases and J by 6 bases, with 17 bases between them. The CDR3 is CASSFGSQGKHGYTF. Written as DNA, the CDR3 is TGTGCCAGCAGTTTTGGGTCCCAGGGTAAGCATGGCTACACCTTC.

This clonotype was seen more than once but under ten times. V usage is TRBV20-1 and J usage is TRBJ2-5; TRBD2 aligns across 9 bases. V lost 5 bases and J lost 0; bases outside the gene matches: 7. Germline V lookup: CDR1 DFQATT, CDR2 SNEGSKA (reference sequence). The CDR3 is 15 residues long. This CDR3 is CSASGTSRNQETQYF. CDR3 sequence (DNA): TGCAGTGCTTCCGGGACTAGCCGTAACCAAGAGACCCAGTACTTC.

The CDR3 nucleotides are TGTGCCAGCAGGGGGGGACTAGCCCAAGAGACCCAGTACTTC. This gives the protein CASRGGLAQETQYF. J is TRBJ2-5 and V is TRBV2, with TRBD2 matching 9 bases. Germline-derived CDR1 and CDR2 are SNHLY and FYNNEI. The CDR3 totals 14 residues. V was pared by 6 bases and J by 1 base, with 3 bases of the junction left unmatched.

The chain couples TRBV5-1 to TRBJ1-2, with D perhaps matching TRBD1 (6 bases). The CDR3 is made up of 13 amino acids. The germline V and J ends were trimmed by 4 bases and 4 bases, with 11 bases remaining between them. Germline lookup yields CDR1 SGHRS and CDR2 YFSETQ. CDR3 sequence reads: CASSPQQGYGYTF. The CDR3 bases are TGCGCCAGCAGCCCACAACAGGGCTATGGCTACACCTTC. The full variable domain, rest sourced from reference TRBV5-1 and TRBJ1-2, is KAGVTQTPRYLIKTRGQQVTLSCSPISGHRSVSWYQQTPGQGLQFLFEYFSETQRNKGNFPGRFSGRQFSNSRSEMNVSTLELGDSALYLCASSPQQGYGYTFGSGTRLTVV.

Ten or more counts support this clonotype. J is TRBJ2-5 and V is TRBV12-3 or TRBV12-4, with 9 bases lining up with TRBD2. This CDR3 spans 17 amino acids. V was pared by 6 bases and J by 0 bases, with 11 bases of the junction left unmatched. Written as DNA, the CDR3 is TGTGCCAGCAGCACACGCGGGGGGGGCCGGTACCAAGAGACCCAGTACTTC. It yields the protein CASSTRGGGRYQETQYF.

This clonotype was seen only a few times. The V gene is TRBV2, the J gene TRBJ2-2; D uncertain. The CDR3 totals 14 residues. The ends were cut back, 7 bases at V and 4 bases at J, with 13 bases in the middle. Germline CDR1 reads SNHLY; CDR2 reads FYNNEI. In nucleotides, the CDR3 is TGTGCCAGCATCAAAGGCACAACCACCGGGGAGCTGTTTTTT. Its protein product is CASIKGTTTGELFF.

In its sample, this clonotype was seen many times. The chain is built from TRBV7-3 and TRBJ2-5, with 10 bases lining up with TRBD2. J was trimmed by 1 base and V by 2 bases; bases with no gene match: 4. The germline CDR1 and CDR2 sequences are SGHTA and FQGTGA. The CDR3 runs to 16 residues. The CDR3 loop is CASSLGLAGVQETQYF. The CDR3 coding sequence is TGTGCCAGCAGCTTAGGTCTAGCGGGGGTCCAAGAGACCCAGTACTTC.

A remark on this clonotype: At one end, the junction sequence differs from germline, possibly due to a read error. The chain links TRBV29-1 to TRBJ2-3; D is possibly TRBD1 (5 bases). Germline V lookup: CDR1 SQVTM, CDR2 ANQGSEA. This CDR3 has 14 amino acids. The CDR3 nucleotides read TGCAGCGTTGATCGGACAATGGGAACAGATACGCAGAATTTT. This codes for CSVDRTMGTDTQNF.

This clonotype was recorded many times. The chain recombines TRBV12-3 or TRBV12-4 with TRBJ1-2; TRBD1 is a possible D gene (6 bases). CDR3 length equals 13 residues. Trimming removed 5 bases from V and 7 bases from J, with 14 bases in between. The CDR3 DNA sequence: TGTGCCAGCAGTCGCAGAGGGGGTCTTGGCTACACCTTC. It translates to CASSRRGGLGYTF.

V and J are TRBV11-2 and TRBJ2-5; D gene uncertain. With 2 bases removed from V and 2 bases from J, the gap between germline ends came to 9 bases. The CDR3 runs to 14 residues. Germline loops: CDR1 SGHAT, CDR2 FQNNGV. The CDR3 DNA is TGTGCCAGCAGCTTAATCGTGAAGCAAGAGACCCAGTACTTC. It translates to CASSLIVKQETQYF.

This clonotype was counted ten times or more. This CDR3 is CASSLSEQVLYNEQFF. DNA of the CDR3: TGTGCCAGCAGCTTGTCGGAACAGGTCCTTTACAATGAGCAGTTCTTC. The genes are TRBV5-6 and TRBJ2-1, with D perhaps matching TRBD1 (5 bases). Germline values: CDR1 SGHDT, CDR2 YYEEEE. V was pared by 1 base and J by 4 bases, with 15 bases between. The CDR3 runs to 16 residues.

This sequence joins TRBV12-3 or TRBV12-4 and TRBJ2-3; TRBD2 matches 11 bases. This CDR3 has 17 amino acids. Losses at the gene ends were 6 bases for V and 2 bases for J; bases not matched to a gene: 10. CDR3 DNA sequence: TGTGCCAGCAGCAGGGGACTAGCGGAGCCCAACACAGATACGCAGTATTTT. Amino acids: CASSRGLAEPNTDTQYF.

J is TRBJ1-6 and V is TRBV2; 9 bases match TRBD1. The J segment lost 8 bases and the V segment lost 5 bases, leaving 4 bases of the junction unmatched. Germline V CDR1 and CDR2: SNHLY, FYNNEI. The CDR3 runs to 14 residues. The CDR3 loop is CASSQDRGYSPLHF. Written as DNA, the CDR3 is TGTGCCAGCAGTCAGGACAGGGGATATTCACCCCTCCACTTT.

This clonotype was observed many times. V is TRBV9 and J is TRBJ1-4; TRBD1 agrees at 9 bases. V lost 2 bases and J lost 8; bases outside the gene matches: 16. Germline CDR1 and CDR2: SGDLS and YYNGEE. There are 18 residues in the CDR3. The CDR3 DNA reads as TGTGCCAGCAGCGTTGGGACAGGGTCTAGCCGGGTCCAAGAAAAACTGTTTTTT. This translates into CASSVGTGSSRVQEKLFF.

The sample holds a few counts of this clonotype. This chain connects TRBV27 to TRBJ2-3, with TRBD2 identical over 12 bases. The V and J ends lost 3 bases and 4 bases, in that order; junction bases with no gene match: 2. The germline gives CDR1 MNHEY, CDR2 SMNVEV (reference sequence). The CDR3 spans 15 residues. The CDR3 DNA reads TGTGCCAGCAGTTTTCGGACTAGCGGGGCAGATACGCAGTATTTT. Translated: CASSFRTSGADTQYF.

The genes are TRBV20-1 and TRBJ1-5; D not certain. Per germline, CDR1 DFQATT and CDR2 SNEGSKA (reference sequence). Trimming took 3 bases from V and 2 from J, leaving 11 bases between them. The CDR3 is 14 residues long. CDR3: CSASRPRGNQPQHF. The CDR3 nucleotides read TGCAGTGCTAGCCGTCCTAGGGGCAATCAGCCCCAGCATTTT.